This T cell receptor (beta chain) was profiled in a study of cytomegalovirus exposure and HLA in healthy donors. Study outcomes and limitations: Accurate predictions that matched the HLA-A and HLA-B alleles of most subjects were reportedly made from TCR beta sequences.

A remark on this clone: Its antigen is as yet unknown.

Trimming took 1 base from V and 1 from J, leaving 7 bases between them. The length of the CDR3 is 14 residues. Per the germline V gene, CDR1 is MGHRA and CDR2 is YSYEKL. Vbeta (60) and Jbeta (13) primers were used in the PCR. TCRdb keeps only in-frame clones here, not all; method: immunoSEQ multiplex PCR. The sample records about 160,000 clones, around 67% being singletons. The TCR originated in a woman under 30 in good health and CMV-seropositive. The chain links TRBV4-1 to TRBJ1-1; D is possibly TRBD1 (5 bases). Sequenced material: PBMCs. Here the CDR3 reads CASSQVDRNTEAFF. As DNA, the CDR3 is TGCGCCAGCAGCCAAGTTGACAGGAACACTGAAGCTTTCTTT.